One sample yielded the 21 T cell receptor beta chains listed below, sequenced in a study of T cells and Merkel cell carcinoma outcomes. The data were produced by immunoSEQ multiplex PCR, yet TCRdb's version contains in-frame clones alone and is incomplete. Seen here are about 2,000 clones, approximately 90% observed once, and the top ten hold about 2.5%. The sample taken for sequencing was tumor tissue from Merkel cell carcinoma. The receptors stem from a human donor with Merkel cell carcinoma.

The chain has TRBV10-2 and TRBJ2-2; D is perhaps TRBD2 (6 bases). The CDR3 has 16 amino acids. Per the germline V gene, CDR1 is WSHSY and CDR2 is SAAADI. V dropped 10 bases and J dropped 6 bases, with 24 bases sitting between them. The CDR3 DNA sequence: TGCGCCACCTCCGTCCTGCCGGGAGTAATCGCCGGGGAGCTGTTTTTT. Its protein product is CATSVLPGVIAGELFF.

The DNA for the CDR3 is TGCAGCGTTGAAGAATTGGAGGGCGTAGCCTATGGCTACACCTTC. Protein sequence: CSVEELEGVAYGYTF. The gene calls are TRBV29-1 and TRBJ1-2; D gene unclear. The CDR3 runs 15 residues. The germline CDR1 and CDR2 sequences are SQVTM and ANQGSEA. Trimming left V 0 bases short and J 4 bases short, with 15 bases between.

This chain connects TRBV10-3 to TRBJ1-1; TRBD1 matches at 7 bases. The CDR3 runs to 12 residues. V trimming: 10 bases; J trimming: 5 bases; junction bases outside the gene matches: 7. The germline CDR1 and CDR2 sequences are ENHRY and SYGVKD. This CDR3 reads CASRGIVTEAFF. Here the CDR3 DNA reads TGTGCCAGCAGGGGGATAGTTACTGAAGCTTTCTTT.

The V gene is TRBV5-5, the J gene TRBJ1-1; 10 nucleotides match TRBD1. This CDR3 comprises 18 residues. In germline, CDR1 is SGHKS, CDR2 YYEKEE (reference sequence). Trimming at V came to 1 base and at J to 1 base, leaving 10 bases not matched to a gene. The CDR3 here is CASSLIQGQGLRNTEAFF. Written as DNA, the CDR3 is TGTGCCAGCAGCTTGATTCAGGGACAGGGGCTCCGGAACACTGAAGCTTTCTTT.

The chain has TRBV10-3 and TRBJ2-2, with a tentative D call TRBD2 (6 bases). The CDR3 is 15 residues long. CDR1 is ENHRY, CDR2 SYGVKD, per germline. CDR3 bases: TGTGCTATTAGGTCCGGGACTGGGGATGGCGGGGAGCTGTTTTTT. This sequence encodes CAIRSGTGDGGELFF.

The sample holds one count of this clone. The chain links TRBV6-1 to TRBJ1-1; D unclear. The V gene's germline CDR1 is MNHNS and CDR2 SASEGT. V gave up 2 bases and J gave up 4 bases, with 5 bases separating them. The CDR3 consists of 12 residues. The CDR3 region is CASSEWATEAFF. The CDR3 DNA sequence: TGTGCCAGCAGTGAATGGGCCACTGAAGCTTTCTTT.

The chain uses TRBV6-1 and TRBJ2-3; D call uncertain. The CDR3 runs to 13 residues. Trimming cost V 10 bases and J 0 bases, with 11 bases left between them. CDR1 is MNHNS and CDR2 is SASEGT in the germline V gene. CDR3 sequence: CATQGGSTDTQYF. In DNA form, the CDR3 reads TGTGCCACCCAAGGCGGTAGCACAGATACGCAGTATTTT.

The rearrangement links TRBV6-1 to TRBJ2-7, with D uncertain. With 7 bases removed from V and 3 bases from J, the gap between germline ends came to 16 bases. Germline-derived CDR1 and CDR2 are MNHNS and SASEGT. The CDR3 runs 14 residues. The DNA of the CDR3 is TGTGCCAGCACCCGAGGCGGCACCAACTACGAGCAGTACTTC. This codes for CASTRGGTNYEQYF.

The V call is TRBV19, the J call TRBJ2-7, with D possibly matching TRBD1 (6 bases). The CDR3 loop spans 14 amino acids. V dropped 1 base and J dropped 5 bases, with 12 bases sitting between them. Germline V CDR1 and CDR2: LNHDA, SQIVND (reference sequence). The CDR3 DNA sequence: TGTGCCAGTAGTATAGCCTTAGGACAGAACGAGCAGTACTTC. Residues: CASSIALGQNEQYF.

The chain couples TRBV2 to TRBJ2-3; 8 bases map to TRBD2. CDR3 size: 15 residues. The germline V gene has CDR1 SNHLY and CDR2 FYNNEI. The V gene end was trimmed by 4 bases and the J gene end by 1 base; junction bases not matched to a gene: 4. The CDR3 coding sequence is TGTGCCAGCAGTGTCGGGGGGGCCGGCACAGATACGCAGTATTTT. Residues: CASSVGGAGTDTQYF.

This clone is a singleton in its sample. CDR3 sequence (DNA): TGTGCCAGCAGCTATACCGTCGGGACAGGGACCTACGAGCAGTACTTC. It translates to CASSYTVGTGTYEQYF. This rearrangement joins TRBV11-2 to TRBJ2-7; 9 bases are a match to TRBD1. Germline CDR1 SGHAT, CDR2 FQNNGV. The CDR3 runs 16 residues. The J segment lost 2 bases and the V segment lost 4 bases, leaving 9 bases of the junction unmatched. Full variable domain (missing parts from reference TRBV11-2 and TRBJ2-7): EAGVAQSPRYKIIEKRQSVAFWCNPISGHATLYWYQQILGQGPKLLIQFQNNGVVDDSQLPKDRFSAERLKGVDSTLKIQPAKLEDSAVYLCASSYTVGTGTYEQYFGPGTRLTVT.

The CDR3 nucleotides are TGTGCCAGCAGTTACGGCAGCACTGGCTACACCTTC. Amino acid sequence: CASSYGSTGYTF. The chain couples TRBV6-5 to TRBJ1-2, with unresolved D. The ends were cut back, 2 bases at V and 7 bases at J, with 8 bases in the middle. The CDR3 totals 12 residues. Germline CDR1 and CDR2: MNHEY and SVGAGI.

The chain links TRBV18 to TRBJ1-1, with D hard to call. The germline gives CDR1 KGHSH, CDR2 LQKENI. The CDR3 runs 15 residues. V was clipped by 4 bases and J by 1 base, with 13 bases between them. CDR3 amino acids: CASSQGRAENTEAFF. CDR3 DNA: TGTGCCAGCTCACAAGGACGGGCCGAGAACACTGAAGCTTTCTTT.

The chain couples TRBV6-1 to TRBJ1-4, with D unclear. Germline V gene lookup returns CDR1 MNHNS and CDR2 SASEGT. The CDR3 totals 18 residues. The V end was cut by 5 bases, the J end by 0 bases, with 19 bases between. The CDR3 loop reads CASSQVLPTAATNEKLFF. CDR3 in DNA: TGTGCCAGCAGTCAAGTCTTACCAACAGCTGCAACTAATGAAAAACTGTTTTTT.

This chain uses TRBV7-9 with TRBJ1-2; D not certain. The CDR3 has 15 amino acids. The V end lost 4 bases, the J end lost 2 bases, and 14 bases lay between the germline ends. Germline V gene lookup returns CDR1 SEHNR and CDR2 FQNEAQ (reference sequence). CDR3 coding DNA: TGTGCCAGCAGCTCCCCTTCAGTGGGCAACTATGGCTACACCTTC. Amino acid sequence: CASSSPSVGNYGYTF.

The chain recombines TRBV7-3 with TRBJ1-5; 7 bases agree with TRBD1. This CDR3 region has 13 residues. Germline V gene lookup returns CDR1 SGHTA and CDR2 FQGTGA. After removal of 5 bases from V and 6 bases from J, the junction contained 4 bases not matched to a gene. The CDR3 is CASSGQVGQPQHF. In DNA form, the CDR3 reads TGTGCCAGCAGCGGACAGGTCGGTCAGCCCCAGCATTTT.

The chain carries TRBV7-9 and TRBJ1-1; D is unclear. The CDR3 has 13 residues. Trimming cost V 4 bases and J 8 bases, with 14 bases left between them. Germline V gene lookup returns CDR1 SEHNR and CDR2 FQNEAQ (reference sequence). CDR3 residues: CASSSPGWTEAFF. The DNA for the CDR3 is TGTGCCAGCAGCTCCCCGGGATGGACCGAAGCTTTCTTT.

This chain joins TRBV5-1 and TRBJ2-2, with D perhaps TRBD1 (6 bases). This CDR3 has 17 residues. From germline, CDR1 is SGHRS and CDR2 YFSETQ. Trimming cost V 1 base and J 3 bases, with 16 bases left between them. CDR3 protein: CASSLPLTGLDTGELFF. The CDR3 nucleotides are TGCGCCAGCAGCTTGCCTCTCACAGGGCTCGACACCGGGGAGCTGTTTTTT.

This rearrangement joins TRBV7-2 to TRBJ2-2; 10 nucleotides line up with TRBD1. Losses at the gene ends were 2 bases for V and 0 bases for J; bases not matched to a gene: 9. Germline CDR1 reads SGHTA; CDR2 reads FQGNSA. This CDR3 spans 19 amino acids. The CDR3: CASSLRSPGQGTNTGELFF. DNA of the CDR3: TGTGCCAGCAGCTTACGATCTCCGGGACAGGGGACGAACACCGGGGAGCTGTTTTTT.

V is TRBV5-1 and J is TRBJ1-1; D ambiguous. Germline-derived CDR1 and CDR2 are SGHRS and YFSETQ. The CDR3 is made up of 15 amino acids. Deletions cut 2 bases from V and 1 base from J, with 12 bases between. CDR3 nucleotide sequence: TGCGCCAGCAGCTTAGACGGACGAGGGAACACTGAAGCTTTCTTT. This codes for CASSLDGRGNTEAFF.

V usage is TRBV2 and J usage is TRBJ2-7; weak D call: TRBD2 (5 bases). Trimming left V 6 bases short and J 2 bases short, with 14 bases between. The CDR3 runs 14 residues. Germline values: CDR1 SNHLY, CDR2 FYNNEI. This CDR3 is CASSLTAAPYEQYF. As DNA, the CDR3 is TGTGCCAGCAGCCTCACAGCGGCACCCTACGAGCAGTACTTC.